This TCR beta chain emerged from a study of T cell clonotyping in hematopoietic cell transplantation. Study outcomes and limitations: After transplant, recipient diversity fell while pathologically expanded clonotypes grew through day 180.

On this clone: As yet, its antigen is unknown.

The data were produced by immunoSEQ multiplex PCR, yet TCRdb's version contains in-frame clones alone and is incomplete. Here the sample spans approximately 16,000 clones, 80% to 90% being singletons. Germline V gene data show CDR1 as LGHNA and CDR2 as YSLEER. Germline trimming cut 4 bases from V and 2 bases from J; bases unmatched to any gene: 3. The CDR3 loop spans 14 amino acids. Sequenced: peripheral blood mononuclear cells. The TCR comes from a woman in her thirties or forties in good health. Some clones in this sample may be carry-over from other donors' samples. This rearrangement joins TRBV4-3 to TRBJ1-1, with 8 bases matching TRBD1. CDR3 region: CASSRGTGNTEAFF. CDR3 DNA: TGCGCCAGCAGCCGCGGGACAGGCAACACTGAAGCTTTCTTT.